The present entry profiles one T cell receptor (beta chain) with its context. Genomic DNA constituted the template upon which TCR beta VDJ and CDR3 profiling was performed. TCRdb re-called the reads with MiXCR, one entry per CDR3 protein. The table includes 160,000 or so distinct CDR3 sequences, roughly 50% detected once. These data belong to a study of CD8+CD57+ T cells in acquired aplastic anemia. The CDR3 consists of 14 residues. The germline gives CDR1 SQVTM, CDR2 ANQGSEA. V gave up 7 bases and J gave up 7 bases, with 22 bases separating them. Patients chosen for sequencing had shown CD8+CD57+ cell expansion by flow cytometry. None of the patients had been given any therapy when their blood was sampled.

The source material was sorted CD4+, CD8+, or CD8+CD57+ T cells (not recorded which) from PBMCs. The chain recombines TRBV29-1 with TRBJ1-1, with a weak D call TRBD1 (6 bases). The receptor's source is a human donor with aplastic anemia. As DNA, the CDR3 is TGCAGCGGGAAACTACAGGGAAGGGGCGATGAAGCTTTCTTT. This encodes CSGKLQGRGDEAFF.